This T cell receptor (beta chain) was obtained from a study of T cell repertoires in cytomegalovirus infection (dated by TCRdb to the late 2010s). Turning to the overall study: Peptide stimulations targeted recently identified HLA-C-restricted CMV epitopes, whose presentation resists viral immunomodulation, together with well-studied HLA-B-restricted epitopes. Because public TCR beta signatures pointed to carriage of CMV infection together with the matching HLA type, the HLA type of each donor mattered for the analysis. What the study reported, not specific to this receptor: In both this cohort and an independent roughly 400-donor cohort, the cumulative frequency of public TCR beta family members distinguished carriers of CMV infection plus the relevant HLA type. The ex vivo response was dominated by HLA-C-restricted CMV-specific TCR beta clonotypes, which also provided the single most frequent clonotype in two of eight donors.

Sequencing relied on an Illumina HiSeq 1500. TCRdb took the public reads, trimmed them with fastp at Q25, ran MiXCR for clone calling and kept in-frame beta chains. Each CDR3 protein gets just one entry, which takes the most common genes and DNA from the rows behind it. Across this sample there are 450,000 to 600,000 distinct CDR3 sequences, with 30% to 40% seen only once. Of the sample, 15% to 20% falls within the top ten clones. This clonotype has a handful of counts. The antigen it binds to is not known. No clone much larger than this one lies a single base away; base qualities are absent. V loses 8 bases at its end and J loses 7 bases; junction bases beyond the gene matches: 7. CDR1 and CDR2 are drawn from the germline V gene (reference sequence): MNHEY, SMNVEV. The cysteine opens and the phenylalanine closes a CDR3 of 13 amino acids. Kept here is only the CDR3 DNA, which spans 39 bases and is read in frame from base 1.

The treatment or condition label, read with the paper, signifies: in vitro stimulation with specific CMV peptide epitopes to enrich CMV-specific T cells. This material consisted of cultured PBMCs, taken from culture after CMV antigen stimulation. The clonotype comes from a human donor in good health (CMV status not recorded). Some clones in this sample may be carry-over from other donors' samples. In this chain, TRBV27 is recombined with TRBJ2-2, and 7 junction bases match TRBD1. The nucleotides read TGTGCCAGCCGAGAGGGGGCCGACGGGGAGCTGTTTTTT. Its protein product is CASREGADGELFF.